Below, 32 T cell receptor beta chains from the same sample are listed, as sequenced in a study of PD-1 blockade in classical Hodgkin lymphoma. Measured with immunoSEQ multiplex PCR; TCRdb has only the in-frame clones, and not every one. The sample includes 25,000 to 30,000 clones, 89% of them seen just once. As to time point: newly diagnosed, previously untreated cHL patient sample. Magnetic negative selection purified CD4+ T cells from thawed PBMCs. Input material: CD4+ T cells from blood. The receptors were gathered from a human donor with classical Hodgkin lymphoma.

The rearrangement joins TRBV5-6 to TRBJ1-4; D gene uncertain. This CDR3 is 15 amino acids long. Germline CDR1 is SGHDT and CDR2 is YYEEEE. Deletions cut 0 bases from V and 5 bases from J, with 11 bases between. In DNA, the CDR3 is TGTGCCAGCAGCTTGGAGACGAATACGAATGAAAAACTGTTTTTT. It encodes CASSLETNTNEKLFF.

This rearrangement joins TRBV7-2 to TRBJ2-7; 8 bases are a match to TRBD2. V lost 1 base and J lost 4; bases outside the gene matches: 3. The CDR3 extends over 14 amino acids. Germline V gene lookup returns CDR1 SGHTA and CDR2 FQGNSA. CDR3 region: CASSLGGLVYEQYF. The CDR3 bases are TGTGCCAGCAGCTTAGGGGGACTAGTTTACGAGCAGTACTTC.

This clone was observed a single time. This chain uses TRBV30 with TRBJ2-3, with a possible D match to TRBD1 (6 bases). V was cut by 4 bases and J by 3 bases, with 17 bases left in between. Germline CDR1 and CDR2: GTSNPN and SVGIG (reference sequence). The CDR3 totals 15 residues. The CDR3 region is CAWTPGIQGTDTQYF. In DNA, the CDR3 is TGTGCCTGGACCCCCGGGATCCAGGGGACAGATACGCAGTATTTT.

The genes are TRBV6-1 and TRBJ2-4, with D possibly matching TRBD1 (5 bases). Germline lookup yields CDR1 MNHNS and CDR2 SASEGT. The CDR3 is made up of 15 amino acids. Trimming pared 3 bases from V and 3 bases from J, leaving 12 bases between. The DNA for the CDR3 is TGTGCCAGCAGTGATCAGGGATCGGTCAAAAACATTCAGTACTTC. Amino acids: CASSDQGSVKNIQYF.

This chain uses TRBV2 with TRBJ2-7; D uncertain. Germline CDR1 and CDR2: SNHLY and FYNNEI. Trimming removed 6 bases at V and 2 bases at J, with 5 bases between. CDR3 length: 11 amino acids. CDR3 loop: CASSVAYEQYF. CDR3 sequence (DNA): TGTGCCAGCAGCGTTGCCTACGAGCAGTACTTC. The full variable domain, with the rest looked up from reference TRBV2 and TRBJ2-7, is EPEVTQTPSHQVTQMGQEVILRCVPISNHLYFYWYRQILGQKVEFLVSFYNNEISEKSEIFDDQFSVERPDGSNFTLKIRSTKLEDSAMYFCASSVAYEQYFGPGTRLTVT.

In the case of this clone: The junction departs from germline at one end; a sequencing error may be responsible. V is TRBV7-2 and J is TRBJ2-7, with TRBD1 matching 8 bases. The CDR3 consists of 14 residues. Germline CDR1 reads SGHTA; CDR2 reads FQGNSA. CDR3 in amino acids: CACRGHGGDYEQYF. The CDR3 DNA is TGTGCCTGCAGGGGGCACGGTGGTGATTACGAGCAGTACTTC.

The chain links TRBV19 to TRBJ2-5, with D possibly being TRBD1 (5 bases). Germline values: CDR1 LNHDA, CDR2 SQIVND (reference sequence). The CDR3 consists of 15 residues. Trimming took 1 base from V and 5 from J, leaving 14 bases between them. CDR3 sequence (DNA): TGTGCCAGTAGTATAGTAAGGGGCGGATCGGAGACCCAGTACTTC. This translates into CASSIVRGGSETQYF.

This clone was seen just once. The rearrangement uses TRBV10-3 and TRBJ2-2, with 8 bases fitting TRBD1. J gave up 4 bases and V 6 bases, and 7 bases lay outside the gene matches. This CDR3 region has 15 residues. Germline CDR1 is ENHRY and CDR2 is SYGVKD. The CDR3 sequence: CAIRRQGASTGELFF. CDR3 in DNA: TGTGCCATCAGGCGGCAGGGGGCTTCCACCGGGGAGCTGTTTTTT.

The rearrangement links TRBV7-9 to TRBJ1-2; a possible D gene is TRBD1 (6 bases). V gave up 5 bases and J gave up 2 bases, with 15 bases separating them. This CDR3 contains 15 residues. Germline V gene lookup returns CDR1 SEHNR and CDR2 FQNEAQ (reference sequence). The CDR3 is CASSHREGGNYGYTF. The CDR3, as DNA: TGTGCCAGCAGCCACCGAGAGGGGGGGAACTATGGCTACACCTTC.

In this sample, this clone turned up a few times. The chain links TRBV7-9 to TRBJ1-4; 7 bases fit TRBD1. The CDR3 is made up of 14 amino acids. Trimming removed 5 bases from V and 8 bases from J; junction bases left unmatched: 8. Germline lookup yields CDR1 SEHNR and CDR2 FQNEAQ (reference sequence). The CDR3 is CASSRAGGNEKLFF. CDR3 bases: TGTGCCAGCAGCCGAGCAGGGGGTAACGAAAAACTGTTTTTT. The entire variable domain, with the rest obtained from reference TRBV7-9 and TRBJ1-4, is as follows: DTGVSQNPRHKITKRGQNVTFRCDPISEHNRLYWYRQTLGQGPEFLTYFQNEAQLEKSRLLSDRFSAERPKGSFSTLEIQRTEQGDSAMYLCASSRAGGNEKLFFGSGTQLSVL.

The chain couples TRBV6-1 to TRBJ1-6; the D gene is possibly TRBD1 (6 bases). The germline V gene has CDR1 MNHNS and CDR2 SASEGT. V lost 1 base, J lost 7 bases, and 11 bases lay in between. The length of the CDR3 is 15 residues. In DNA, the CDR3 is TGTGCCAGCAGTGAAGTGACAGGAGGGAATTCACCCCTCCACTTT. Translation gives CASSEVTGGNSPLHF.

The CDR3 DNA sequence: TGTGCCAGCAGTTTCCCCGGACGGATGCAGTTCTTC. As protein: CASSFPGRMQFF. J is TRBJ2-1 and V is TRBV28; no reliable D call. The germline CDR1 and CDR2 sequences are MDHEN and SYDVKM. V was cut by 3 bases and J by 12 bases, with 12 bases left in between. The CDR3 has 12 amino acids.

The chain is built from TRBV9 and TRBJ2-2; the D is unclear. Between the trimmed V and J ends, which lost 0 bases and 1 base, there was a span of 7 bases. This CDR3 has 15 amino acids. Germline V lookup: CDR1 SGDLS, CDR2 YYNGEE. The CDR3: CASSVASLNTGELFF. The CDR3 DNA is TGTGCCAGCAGCGTAGCCAGCTTGAACACCGGGGAGCTGTTTTTT.

The gene calls are TRBV28 and TRBJ2-5; no firm D call. Near its end, the DNA agrees better with TRBJ2-7, so the J call may be wrong. The V gene's germline CDR1 is MDHEN and CDR2 SYDVKM. This CDR3 has 12 amino acids. The CDR3 loop reads CATRQDAYEQYF. The CDR3 DNA reads TGTGCGACGAGGCAGGATGCCTACGAGCAGTACTTC.

The table lists this clone with a count of one. The J gene is TRBJ2-2, the V gene TRBV11-3; D not resolved. The CDR3 is 13 residues long. Germline V lookup: CDR1 SGHNT, CDR2 YENEEA. The ends were cut back, 0 bases at V and 7 bases at J, with 6 bases in the middle. The CDR3 is CASSLDGRGELFF. DNA for the CDR3: TGTGCCAGCAGCTTAGATGGTCGCGGGGAGCTGTTTTTT. Using reference TRBV11-3 and TRBJ2-2 for the parts outside the CDR3, the full variable domain is EAGVVQSPRYKIIEKKQPVAFWCNPISGHNTLYWYLQNLGQGPELLIRYENEEAVDDSQLPKDRFSAERLKGVDSTLKIQPAELGDSAVYLCASSLDGRGELFFGEGSRLTVL.

The rearrangement uses TRBV28 and TRBJ1-1; D gene uncertain. The V end was cut by 8 bases, the J end by 1 base, with 5 bases between. Germline V lookup: CDR1 MDHEN, CDR2 SYDVKM. The CDR3 is made up of 11 amino acids. CDR3 in amino acids: CASQTNTEAFF. CDR3 coding DNA: TGTGCCAGCCAGACGAACACTGAAGCTTTCTTT.

This clone showed up just a few times. V gene TRBV2 combines with J gene TRBJ1-1; no reliable D call. The CDR3 contains 14 residues. The germline V gene encodes CDR1 SNHLY and CDR2 FYNNEI. V was trimmed by 2 bases and J by 6 bases, leaving 13 bases between them. The CDR3: CASSELRTAAEAFF. As DNA, the CDR3 is TGTGCCAGCAGTGAACTACGTACCGCAGCTGAAGCTTTCTTT.

The CDR3 region has the DNA TGCAGCGTTGGTCGGGGATGGGAAGAGACCCAGTACTTC. Residues: CSVGRGWEETQYF. V is TRBV29-1 and J is TRBJ2-5; a possible D gene is TRBD2 (5 bases). The germline V gene encodes CDR1 SQVTM and CDR2 ANQGSEA. The CDR3 has 13 residues. Trimming stripped 4 bases from V and 3 bases from J, with 12 bases between.

The genes are TRBV6-6 and TRBJ2-7; TRBD2 aligns across 9 bases. With 4 bases clipped from V and 3 bases from J, the junction kept 4 bases outside the gene matches. CDR3 size: 14 residues. Germline CDR1 and CDR2: MNHNY and SVGAGI (reference sequence). CDR3 coding DNA: TGTGCCAGCAGTTCTAGCGGGAATCACTACGAGCAGTACTTC. Its protein is CASSSSGNHYEQYF.

This clone appeared once. The gene calls are TRBV15 and TRBJ2-3; tentatively, D is TRBD1 (6 bases). Per germline, CDR1 LNHNV and CDR2 YYDKDF (reference sequence). V was clipped by 2 bases and J by 0 bases, with 9 bases between them. This CDR3 contains 15 residues. The CDR3 coding sequence is TGTGCCACCAGCAGAAGGGACACAAGCACAGATACGCAGTATTTT. Translated, it gives CATSRRDTSTDTQYF.

This sequence joins TRBV28 and TRBJ1-5; 8 bases agree with TRBD1. Germline assignment: CDR1 MDHEN and CDR2 SYDVKM. CDR3 length: 16 amino acids. J lost 4 bases, V lost 4 bases, and 9 bases had no gene match. The CDR3 spells CASSSPQGVGNQPQHF. The CDR3 nucleotides are TGTGCCAGCAGTTCGCCACAGGGGGTTGGGAATCAGCCCCAGCATTTT.

The chain has TRBV7-2 and TRBJ1-4, with 10 positions matching TRBD1. Germline loops: CDR1 SGHTA, CDR2 FQGNSA. V dropped 4 bases and J dropped 5; count of bases not matched to a gene: 1. CDR3 length: 14 amino acids. The CDR3 protein is CASSSGQGNEKLFF. In DNA form, the CDR3 reads TGTGCCAGCAGCTCGGGACAGGGGAATGAAAAACTGTTTTTT.

The chain has TRBV6-5 and TRBJ1-5; 8 nucleotides align to TRBD1. CDR3 length: 14 residues. From germline, CDR1 is MNHEY and CDR2 SVGAGI. Germline trimming cut 2 bases from V and 8 bases from J; bases unmatched to any gene: 5. The CDR3 region is CASSYGQGEEPQHF. The DNA of the CDR3 is TGTGCCAGCAGTTACGGACAGGGTGAAGAGCCCCAGCATTTT.

This chain uses TRBV19 with TRBJ2-7; 12 bases are shared with TRBD1. Germline CDR1 LNHDA, CDR2 SQIVND (reference sequence). This CDR3 comprises 16 residues. V was pared by 5 bases and J by 4 bases, with 9 bases of the junction left unmatched. Here the CDR3 DNA reads TGTGCCAGTAGTGCTTCGGGACAGGGGGCTAAGTACGAGCAGTACTTC. Amino acids: CASSASGQGAKYEQYF.

This rearrangement joins TRBV28 to TRBJ1-1; possible D gene TRBD1, 6 bases. V was cut by 0 bases and J by 5 bases, with 16 bases left in between. Germline-derived CDR1 and CDR2 are MDHEN and SYDVKM. This CDR3 region has 16 residues. The CDR3 DNA follows: TGTGCCAGCAGTTTATGGGGGGGACACGGAGTAACTGAAGCTTTCTTT. Translated, it gives CASSLWGGHGVTEAFF.

This clone was observed once. The rearrangement joins TRBV11-2 to TRBJ2-5; 10 bases match TRBD1. The V and J ends lost 3 bases and 5 bases, in that order; junction bases with no gene match: 6. The CDR3 is 15 amino acids. Germline CDR1 and CDR2: SGHAT and FQNNGV. In DNA, the CDR3 is TGTGCCAGCAGCTTGGGACAGGGGTCATGGGAGACCCAGTACTTC. The encoded protein is CASSLGQGSWETQYF. Using reference TRBV11-2 and TRBJ2-5 for the parts outside the CDR3, the full variable domain is EAGVAQSPRYKIIEKRQSVAFWCNPISGHATLYWYQQILGQGPKLLIQFQNNGVVDDSQLPKDRFSAERLKGVDSTLKIQPAKLEDSAVYLCASSLGQGSWETQYFGPGTRLLVL.

J is TRBJ2-3 and V is TRBV30; no reliable D call. CDR1 and CDR2 from the germline V gene are GTSNPN and SVGIG (reference sequence). This CDR3 region has 15 residues. Trimming took off 4 bases at V and 0 bases at J, with 14 bases between the two ends. The CDR3 nucleotides are TGTGCCTGGACCACCGGCTTGGGAAGCACAGATACGCAGTATTTT. Residues: CAWTTGLGSTDTQYF.

The rearrangement links TRBV29-1 to TRBJ2-3, with D hard to call. Per the germline V gene, CDR1 is SQVTM and CDR2 is ANQGSEA. This CDR3 is built from 11 residues. The V and J ends lost 6 bases and 10 bases respectively, with 14 bases between them. The CDR3 loop reads CSVADASAQYF. The CDR3 DNA sequence: TGCAGCGTGGCGGACGCATCCGCGCAGTATTTT.

The rearrangement joins TRBV6-5 to TRBJ2-7, with a weak D call TRBD2 (6 bases). The CDR3 contains 15 residues. Germline lookup yields CDR1 MNHEY and CDR2 SVGAGI. V was clipped by 0 bases and J by 3 bases, with 12 bases between them. This chain's CDR3 is CASSYSGPTSYEQYF. CDR3 DNA: TGTGCCAGCAGTTACTCGGGACCGACTAGCTACGAGCAGTACTTC.

This clone was recorded once. The rearrangement uses TRBV5-4 and TRBJ1-2; 7 bases align to TRBD1. From germline, CDR1 is SGHNT and CDR2 YYREEE (reference sequence). V lost 4 bases, J lost 0 bases, and 6 bases stayed unmatched. The CDR3 sequence is 15 residues long. The CDR3 DNA is TGTGCCAGCAGCACCCACGGGACAGCTAACTATGGCTACACCTTC. It yields the protein CASSTHGTANYGYTF.

V gene TRBV19 combines with J gene TRBJ2-7; tentatively, D is TRBD2 (5 bases). CDR1 and CDR2 (germline): LNHDA, SQIVND (reference sequence). The CDR3 covers 16 residues. Trimming took 3 bases from V and 3 from J, leaving 18 bases between them. CDR3: CASSIAPSPGGYEQYF. Here the CDR3 DNA reads TGTGCCAGTAGTATCGCCCCTAGCCCGGGCGGCTACGAGCAGTACTTC.

The CDR3 reads CAIRETGGGYGYTF. The CDR3 DNA follows: TGTGCCATCAGAGAAACAGGGGGCGGCTATGGCTACACCTTC. This rearrangement joins TRBV10-3 to TRBJ1-2, with 9 nucleotides matching TRBD1. This CDR3 contains 14 residues. CDR1 and CDR2 from the germline V gene are ENHRY and SYGVKD. V shed 6 bases and J 4 bases; nucleotides not matched to a gene: 6.